This passage covers 2 T cell receptor beta chains from one sample sequenced in a study of T cell responses to AZD1222 COVID-19 vaccine. Sequencing used immunoSEQ multiplex PCR; TCRdb keeps in-frame clones, though not all of them. The table includes about 130,000 clones, 90% to 95% detected once. The sample consisted of peripheral blood, taken on day 0 of AZD1222 vaccination. These receptors were obtained from an adult in good health.

The chain is built from TRBV28 and TRBJ2-6, with D tentatively TRBD1 (6 bases). V lost 5 bases, J lost 4 bases, and 21 bases lay in between. The CDR3 is 18 residues long. Germline CDR1 reads MDHEN; CDR2 reads SYDVKM. As DNA, the CDR3 is TGTGCCAGCAGTGAGAGAGCTGACAGGCGCATAGGGGCCAACGTCCTGACTTTC. As protein: CASSERADRRIGANVLTF.

The chain carries TRBV28 and TRBJ2-3; 9 bases are a match to TRBD1. Germline values: CDR1 MDHEN, CDR2 SYDVKM. The trim removed 2 bases at V and 3 bases at J, leaving 12 bases unmatched. This CDR3 is built from 18 residues. The DNA of the CDR3 is TGTGCCAGCAGTTTAGATGGCTTCGGGACAGGGAGGACAGATACGCAGTATTTT. It specifies CASSLDGFGTGRTDTQYF.